This note documents a single T cell receptor (beta chain) sequence. Its antigen is undetermined. Germline V gene data show CDR1 as MDHEN and CDR2 as SYDVKM. The CDR3 has 15 amino acids. After removal of 6 bases from V and 4 bases from J, the junction contained 9 bases not matched to a gene. The source of the sample is a study of T cells in Graves' hyperthyroidism and ophthalmopathy. With duration under 3 months, ophthalmopathy was active: Clinical Activity Score at least 3, NOSPECS at least 4. Study-wide findings and caveats: Most thyroid clonotypes expanded above 0.001 were also detected in blood.

Regions amplified from RNA transcripts were the TCR beta CDR3 regions. TCR CDR3 underwent first-round RT-PCR with the HTBI primer set. MiXCR, run by TCRdb on the multiplex PCR reads, gives a single entry per CDR3 protein. The sample lists roughly 250,000 distinct CDR3 sequences, around 17% occurring once. Sequences were obtained from blood. J is TRBJ1-2 and V is TRBV28; TRBD1 aligns across 9 bases. The TCR was taken from a woman under 30 with Graves' ophthalmopathy. The CDR3 DNA is TGTGCCAGCAGCCCCCTGGGACAGGGTACCTATGGCTACACCTTC. It codes for CASSPLGQGTYGYTF.